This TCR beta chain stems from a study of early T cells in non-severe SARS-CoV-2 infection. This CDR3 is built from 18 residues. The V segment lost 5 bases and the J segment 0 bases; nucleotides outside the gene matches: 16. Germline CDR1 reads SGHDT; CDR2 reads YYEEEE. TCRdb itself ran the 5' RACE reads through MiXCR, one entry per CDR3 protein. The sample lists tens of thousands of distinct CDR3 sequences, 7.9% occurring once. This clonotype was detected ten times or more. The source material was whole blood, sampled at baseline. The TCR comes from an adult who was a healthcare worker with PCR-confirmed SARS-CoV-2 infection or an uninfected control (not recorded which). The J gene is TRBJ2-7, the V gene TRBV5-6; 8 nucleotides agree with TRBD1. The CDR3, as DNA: TGTGCCAGCAGAGGACCCCAGGTCAGGACAGGGATCTCCTACGAGCAGTACTTC. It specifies CASRGPQVRTGISYEQYF.